These 14 T cell receptor beta chains were all obtained from the same sample, sequenced in a study of cytomegalovirus exposure and HLA in healthy donors. The PCR was carried out with 60 Vbeta primers and 13 Jbeta primers. Using immunoSEQ multiplex PCR, the repertoire was profiled, and TCRdb retains in-frame clones only, with some absent. The table lists 100,000 to 150,000 clones, roughly 78% of them singletons, with 6% to 8% in the top ten. Material for sequencing was PBMCs. The receptor source for this set is a woman in her 40s in good health and CMV-seronegative.

This rearrangement joins TRBV6-5 to TRBJ2-2, with a tentative D call TRBD2 (6 bases). The CDR3 is 14 amino acids. The germline gives CDR1 MNHEY, CDR2 SVGAGI. With 6 bases removed from V and 7 bases from J, the gap between germline ends came to 15 bases. The CDR3 loop is CASRPEGRVGELFF. CDR3 bases: TGTGCCAGCAGGCCGGAGGGCCGGGTCGGGGAGCTGTTTTTT.

V and J are TRBV18 and TRBJ2-1; 8 bases match TRBD1. Germline CDR1 and CDR2: KGHSH and LQKENI. This CDR3 region has 15 residues. Germline trimming cut 6 bases from V and 1 base from J; bases unmatched to any gene: 5. CDR3 nucleotide sequence: TGTGCCAGCTCGAAGGACAGGGATTCCTACAATGAGCAGTTCTTC. As protein: CASSKDRDSYNEQFF. The whole variable domain, remainder taken from reference TRBV18 and TRBJ2-1, is NAGVMQNPRHLVRRRGQEARLRCSPMKGHSHVYWYRQLPEEGLKFMVYLQKENIIDESGMPKERFSAEFPKEGPSILRIQQVVRGDSAAYFCASSKDRDSYNEQFFGPGTRLTVL.

The V and J genes are TRBV4-1 and TRBJ1-1; D not resolved. The CDR3 has 13 amino acids. CDR1 and CDR2 from the germline V gene are MGHRA and YSYEKL. V was trimmed by 4 bases and J by 0 bases, leaving 6 bases between them. This CDR3 is CASSPGVNTEAFF. In DNA, the CDR3 is TGCGCCAGCAGCCCCGGGGTGAACACTGAAGCTTTCTTT.

This clone was seen a handful of times. V gene TRBV12-5 combines with J gene TRBJ2-2, with TRBD2 matching over 9 bases. Germline V CDR1 and CDR2: LGHNT, FRNRAP. V shed 3 bases, J shed 5 bases, and the junction held 13 bases outside the gene matches. This CDR3 has 18 residues. CDR3 coding DNA: TGTGCTAGTGGTTTCGTTGCGGTTGGACTAGCGACAACCGGGGAGCTGTTTTTT. As protein: CASGFVAVGLATTGELFF.

This clone was counted only a few times. J is TRBJ2-1 and V is TRBV18, with D possibly TRBD2 on 5 matching bases. The CDR3 has 19 residues. CDR1 is KGHSH, CDR2 LQKENI, per germline. V was pared by 1 base and J by 5 bases, with 24 bases between. CDR3 coding DNA: TGTGCCAGCTCACCACAGTGGACCGGAGTGGTCAGGACTGACAATGAGCAGTTCTTC. Residues: CASSPQWTGVVRTDNEQFF.

The CDR3 here is CASSYSAGGGTDTQYF. The CDR3 DNA sequence: TGTGCCAGCAGTTACTCGGCGGGAGGAGGGACAGATACGCAGTATTTT. The chain combines TRBV6-5 with TRBJ2-3; the match to TRBD2 covers 8 bases. The CDR3 spans 16 residues. Germline CDR1 MNHEY, CDR2 SVGAGI. V shed 0 bases and J 3 bases; nucleotides not matched to a gene: 5.

This rearrangement joins TRBV5-6 to TRBJ1-2; D unresolved. The CDR3 length is 13 residues. Germline V gene lookup returns CDR1 SGHDT and CDR2 YYEEEE. Trimming cost V 1 base and J 2 bases, with 6 bases left between them. For the CDR3, the DNA is TGTGCCAGCAGCTTGCGGGGAAACTATGGCTACACCTTC. It translates to CASSLRGNYGYTF.

The J gene is TRBJ1-2, the V gene TRBV6-6; the D is unclear. The CDR3 is 11 residues long. V was cut by 2 bases and J by 11 bases, with 9 bases left in between. Germline loops: CDR1 MNHNY, CDR2 SVGAGI (reference sequence). The CDR3 spells CASSYLVGYTF. DNA for the CDR3: TGTGCCAGCAGTTACCTAGTCGGGTACACCTTC.

The chain is built from TRBV9 and TRBJ2-2, with TRBD1 matching over 10 bases. V shed 0 bases and J 2 bases; nucleotides not matched to a gene: 13. Germline CDR1 is SGDLS and CDR2 is YYNGEE. The length of the CDR3 is 20 residues. The CDR3 sequence is CASSVALGGRDRGNTGELFF. CDR3 DNA sequence: TGTGCCAGCAGCGTAGCCCTAGGGGGCCGGGACAGGGGTAACACCGGGGAGCTGTTTTTT. The entire variable domain, with the rest obtained from reference TRBV9 and TRBJ2-2, is as follows: DSGVTQTPKHLITATGQRVTLRCSPRSGDLSVYWYQQSLDQGLQFLIQYYNGEERAKGNILERFSAQQFPDLHSELNLSSLELGDSALYFCASSVALGGRDRGNTGELFFGEGSRLTVL.

The rearrangement joins TRBV4-2 to TRBJ2-5; 9 positions agree with TRBD2. V shed 5 bases and J 0 bases; nucleotides not matched to a gene: 7. CDR1 LGHNA and CDR2 YNFKEQ come from the germline V gene. CDR3 length equals 16 residues. The CDR3, as DNA: TGTGCCAGCAGCGAACATAGCGGGAGTTACCAAGAGACCCAGTACTTC. Translation gives CASSEHSGSYQETQYF.

The chain joins TRBV10-1 to TRBJ2-1; a possible D gene is TRBD2 (6 bases). The V and J ends lost 8 bases and 5 bases respectively, with 16 bases between them. Per germline, CDR1 WNHNN and CDR2 SYGVQD (reference sequence). This CDR3 comprises 14 residues. As DNA, the CDR3 is TGCGCCAGCCTTAGGGCTAGCGACGACAATGAGCAGTTCTTC. This codes for CASLRASDDNEQFF.

This clone has a handful of counts. CDR3 sequence reads: CASRLTWTSGDGRTDTQYF. CDR3 bases: TGTGCCAGCAGACTCACCTGGACTAGCGGAGACGGGCGCACAGATACGCAGTATTTT. The gene calls are TRBV7-9 and TRBJ2-3, with TRBD2 matching over 10 bases. Germline CDR1 SEHNR, CDR2 FQNEAQ (reference sequence). CDR3 length: 19 amino acids. Losses at the gene ends were 6 bases for V and 1 base for J; bases not matched to a gene: 16.

This clone was recorded only once. The rearrangement joins TRBV19 to TRBJ2-1, with 15 bases identical to TRBD2. Germline CDR1 LNHDA, CDR2 SQIVND (reference sequence). The CDR3 contains 18 residues. The V segment lost 7 bases and the J segment 10 bases; nucleotides outside the gene matches: 17. CDR3 bases: TGTGCCAGTAAACCTAGCCCTTGGACTAGCGGGAGGGAAGAGGAGCAGTTCTTC. Amino acids: CASKPSPWTSGREEEQFF.

The CDR3 sequence is CASSPRRAYEQYF. The CDR3 DNA sequence: TGTGCCAGCAGCCCCCGACGGGCCTACGAGCAGTACTTC. V is TRBV7-2 and J is TRBJ2-7; D is uncertain. The CDR3 length is 13 residues. V was shortened by 5 bases and J by 2 bases, with 10 bases between the two germline ends. The germline V gene encodes CDR1 SGHTA and CDR2 FQGNSA.